The next 10 T cell receptor beta chains were all read from a single sample in a study of T cells in Graves' hyperthyroidism and ophthalmopathy. TCR beta CDR3 regions were amplified from RNA transcripts. Initially, a first-round RT-PCR of the TCR CDR3 employed the HTBI primer set. A single record per CDR3 protein comes from TCRdb applying MiXCR to the multiplex PCR reads. Among around 600,000 distinct CDR3 sequences listed, around 14% were seen once. Specimen: blood. The receptors were gathered from a young woman with Graves' ophthalmopathy.

This clonotype was observed at least ten times. The chain links TRBV12-3 or TRBV12-4 to TRBJ2-1; 10 bases match TRBD2. The CDR3 is 14 residues long. With V trimmed by 5 bases and J by 6 bases, 4 bases remained unmatched. CDR3 amino acids: CASSPIAGGNEQFF. CDR3 nucleotides: TGTGCCAGCAGTCCTATAGCGGGAGGCAATGAGCAGTTCTTC.

This chain connects TRBV28 to TRBJ1-1, with a weak D call TRBD1 (5 bases). This CDR3 is built from 14 residues. The V end was cut by 3 bases, the J end by 2 bases, with 10 bases between. CDR1 is MDHEN and CDR2 is SYDVKM in the germline V gene. For the CDR3, the DNA is TGTGCCAGCAGTTTGGGGGGAGACAACACTGAAGCTTTCTTT. Its protein product is CASSLGGDNTEAFF.

This clonotype was seen at least ten times. The J gene is TRBJ2-1, the V gene TRBV15; D might be TRBD1 (5 bases). V was shortened by 1 base and J by 3 bases, with 16 bases between the two germline ends. CDR3 length: 17 amino acids. Germline assignment: CDR1 LNHNV and CDR2 YYDKDF (reference sequence). CDR3 loop: CATSRGTGVGYYNEQFF. The CDR3 DNA reads TGTGCCACCAGCAGAGGCACAGGAGTTGGGTACTACAATGAGCAGTTCTTC.

There are many counts of this clonotype. The chain joins TRBV7-2 to TRBJ2-3; D perhaps matches TRBD2 (6 bases). V shed 8 bases and J shed 1 base, with 10 bases lying between them. The CDR3 is 13 residues long. Germline CDR1 reads SGHTA; CDR2 reads FQGNSA. In DNA form, the CDR3 reads TGTGCCAGCGGGCTAGCGCGCACAGATACGCAGTATTTT. This encodes CASGLARTDTQYF.

This clonotype was detected ten times or more. CDR3 region: CASAGLQETQYF. The CDR3 nucleotides are TGTGCCAGCGCGGGACTCCAAGAGACCCAGTACTTC. The gene calls are TRBV6-1 and TRBJ2-5; D is perhaps TRBD2 (6 bases). Germline values: CDR1 MNHNS, CDR2 SASEGT. The CDR3 contains 12 residues. The V end lost 8 bases, the J end lost 1 base, and 8 bases lay between the germline ends.

V gene TRBV30 combines with J gene TRBJ2-7; 7 bases fit TRBD2. This CDR3 is built from 15 residues. J lost 6 bases, V lost 3 bases, and 14 bases had no gene match. Germline CDR1 and CDR2: GTSNPN and SVGIG (reference sequence). In nucleotides, the CDR3 is TGTGCCTGGAGCACCAGTGGGCGGGAGTCGTGCGAGCAGTACTTC. It translates to CAWSTSGRESCEQYF.

This clonotype was counted ten times or more. The gene calls are TRBV24-1 and TRBJ1-1; D is undetermined. The CDR3 contains 14 residues. The germline V gene has CDR1 KGHDR and CDR2 SFDVKD. The germline V and J ends were trimmed by 2 bases and 1 base, with 7 bases remaining between them. The DNA of the CDR3 is TGTGCCACCAGTGATTCCACATCGAACACTGAAGCTTTCTTT. Protein product: CATSDSTSNTEAFF.

This clonotype came up many times. This chain uses TRBV24-1 with TRBJ2-5; D gene uncertain. This CDR3 is built from 13 residues. Germline V gene sequence: CDR1 KGHDR, CDR2 SFDVKD. Trimming removed 3 bases from V and 7 bases from J, with 11 bases in between. The CDR3 DNA is TGTGCCACCAGTGATATGGATCACGGGACCCAGTACTTC. This encodes CATSDMDHGTQYF.

This clonotype occurred many times. V usage is TRBV30 and J usage is TRBJ2-1; no firm D call. Trimming removed 3 bases at V and 0 bases at J, with 12 bases between. Germline V gene lookup returns CDR1 GTSNPN and CDR2 SVGIG (reference sequence). The CDR3 loop spans 15 amino acids. CDR3 DNA sequence: TGTGCCTGGAGCCACGGGTTTGGCTCCTACAATGAGCAGTTCTTC. Translating it yields CAWSHGFGSYNEQFF.

This clonotype was detected ten times or more. This rearrangement joins TRBV3-1 to TRBJ2-1; TRBD2 agrees at 8 bases. Germline V gene lookup returns CDR1 LGHDT and CDR2 YNNKEL (reference sequence). J was trimmed by 1 base and V by 1 base; bases with no gene match: 6. CDR3 length equals 17 residues. For the CDR3, the DNA is TGTGCCAGCAGCCAAGTCGTGTCTAGCGGGTCCTACAATGAGCAGTTCTTC. Amino acids: CASSQVVSSGSYNEQFF.